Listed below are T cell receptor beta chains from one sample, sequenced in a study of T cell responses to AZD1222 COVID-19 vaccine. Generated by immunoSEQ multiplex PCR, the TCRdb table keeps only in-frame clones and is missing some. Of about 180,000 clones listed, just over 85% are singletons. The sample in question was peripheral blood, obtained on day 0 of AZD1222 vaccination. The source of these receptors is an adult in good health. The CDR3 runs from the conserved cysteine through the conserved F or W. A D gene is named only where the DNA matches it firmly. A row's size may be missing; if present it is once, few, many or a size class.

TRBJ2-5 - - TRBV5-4 CASSWGAQPQETQYF TGTGCCAGCAGCTGGGGGGCCCAGCCCCAAGAGACCCAGTACTTC
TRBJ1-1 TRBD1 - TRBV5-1 CASSLDRTGEAFF TGCGCCAGCAGCTTGGACAGGACAGGGGAAGCTTTCTTT
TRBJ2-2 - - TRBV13 CASSFYLWPGELFF TGTGCCAGCAGCTTTTACCTCTGGCCCGGGGAGCTGTTTTTT
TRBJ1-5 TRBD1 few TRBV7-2 CASSLLAGTGNQPQHF TGTGCCAGCAGCTTATTAGCCGGGACAGGGAATCAGCCCCAGCATTTT
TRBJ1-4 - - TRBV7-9 CASSPVSGRFEKLFF TGTGCCAGCAGCCCTGTTTCAGGCAGGTTCGAAAAACTGTTTTTT
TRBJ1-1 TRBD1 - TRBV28 CASSLIRGGTEAFF TGTGCCAGCAGTTTAATCAGGGGGGGCACTGAAGCTTTCTTT
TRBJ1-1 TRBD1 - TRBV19 CASSDRASNTEAFF TGTGCCAGTAGCGACAGGGCCTCGAACACTGAAGCTTTCTTT
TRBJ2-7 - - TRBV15 CATSRDEGSEQYF TGTGCCACCAGCAGAGATGAGGGGAGCGAGCAGTACTTC
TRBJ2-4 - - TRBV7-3 CASSPGLPGAKNIQYF TGTGCCAGCAGCCCTGGACTCCCCGGGGCCAAAAACATTCAGTACTTC
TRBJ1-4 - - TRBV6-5 CASSYRGRLKKLFF TGTGCCAGCAGTTATCGAGGCAGGTTGAAAAAACTGTTTTTT
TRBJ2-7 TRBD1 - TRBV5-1 CASSPGTGDYEQYF TGCGCCAGCAGCCCCGGGACAGGGGACTACGAGCAGTACTTC
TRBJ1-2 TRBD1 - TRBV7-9 CASSLGGGQGGDGYTF TGTGCCAGCAGCTTAGGAGGGGGACAGGGAGGAGATGGCTACACCTTC
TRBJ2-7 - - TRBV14 CASSQYNRGGEQYF TGTGCCAGCAGCCAGTACAACAGGGGAGGGGAGCAGTACTTC
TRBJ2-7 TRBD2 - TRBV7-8 CASSLFSSGAYEQYF TGTGCCAGCAGCTTATTCAGTAGCGGGGCCTACGAGCAGTACTTC
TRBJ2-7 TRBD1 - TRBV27 CASSFGQGSYEQYF TGTGCCAGCAGTTTTGGACAGGGGTCCTACGAGCAGTACTTC
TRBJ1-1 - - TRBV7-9 CASSLEEGLNTEAFF TGTGCCAGCAGCTTAGAGGAGGGACTGAACACTGAAGCTTTCTTT
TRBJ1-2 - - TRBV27 CASSLSGGGNYGYTF TGTGCCAGCAGTTTATCAGGTGGCGGTAACTATGGCTACACCTTC
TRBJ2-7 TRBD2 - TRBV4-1 CASSQDRRASGGHEQYF TGCGCCAGCAGCCAAGATCGAAGGGCTAGCGGGGGACACGAGCAGTACTTC
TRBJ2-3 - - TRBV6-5 CASSYSYTDTQYF TGTGCCAGCAGTTACTCTTACACAGATACGCAGTATTTT
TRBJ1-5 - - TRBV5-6 CASSLVTDPYQPQHF TGTGCCAGCAGCTTGGTGACAGACCCCTATCAGCCCCAGCATTTT
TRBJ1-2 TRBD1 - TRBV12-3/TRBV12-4 CASSFGTAFGYTF TGTGCCAGCAGTTTCGGGACAGCTTTTGGCTACACCTTC
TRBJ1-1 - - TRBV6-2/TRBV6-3 CASSYSLQGAGFAFF TGTGCCAGCAGTTACTCCCTGCAGGGAGCGGGGTTTGCTTTCTTT
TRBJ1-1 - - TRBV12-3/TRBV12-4 CASSLERGAEAFF TGTGCCAGCAGTTTAGAGAGGGGAGCTGAAGCTTTCTTT
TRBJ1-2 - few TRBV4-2 CASSQDRQGFYGYTF TGTGCCAGCAGCCAAGACCGCCAGGGGTTCTACGGCTACACCTTC
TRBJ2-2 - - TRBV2 CASSAGANTGELFF TGTGCCAGCAGTGCTGGAGCGAACACCGGGGAGCTGTTTTTT